This T cell receptor (beta chain) was documented in a study of blood T cells in healthy people across ages. With a J-beta primer mix and a sample-barcoded 5' primer, a second PCR ran roughly 6 to 12 cycles. TCRdb reprocessed the 5' RACE reads via MiXCR and lists one record per CDR3 protein. The profile shows roughly 1.4 million distinct CDR3 sequences, around 55% of them singletons. Healthy Caucasian individuals from Russia aged roughly 6 to 100 were enrolled as donors. Germline CDR1 SGHDT, CDR2 YYEEEE. The CDR3 runs 15 residues. V was shortened by 7 bases and J by 0 bases, with 11 bases between the two germline ends.

The rearrangement links TRBV5-6 to TRBJ2-6; D ambiguous. The receptor was isolated from a man aged 18 to 29 in good health. The sequenced sample was blood. In DNA form, the CDR3 reads TGTGCCAGCCATCTGTGGGGCTCTGGGGCCAACGTCCTGACTTTC. Protein product: CASHLWGSGANVLTF.